A selection of T cell receptor beta chains follows, all from one sample in a study of cytotoxic CD8 clonotypes in ibrutinib-treated CLL. The protocol was immunoSEQ multiplex PCR, while the TCRdb copy is restricted to in-frame clones and leaves out a portion. The sample records about 68,000 clones, under 70% being singletons. The material was PBMCs, obtained after 12 months of ibrutinib treatment. These receptors came from a human donor with chronic lymphocytic leukemia. Both conserved end residues are part of each CDR3. Each record gives: V gene, CDR3 length, J gene, CDR3 protein.

V: TRBV5-1; length: 13; J: TRBJ1-2; CDR3: CASSLTSGERDTF
V: TRBV18; length: 15; J: TRBJ1-6; CDR3: CASSPLSGDNSPLHF
V: TRBV5-1; length: 14; J: TRBJ1-6; CDR3: CASSLDIGASPLHF
V: TRBV4-1; length: 18; J: TRBJ1-4; CDR3: CASSRGASIKATNEKLFF
V: TRBV6-6; length: 13; J: TRBJ2-4; CDR3: CASSYGGRGIQYF
V: TRBV7-9; length: 15; J: TRBJ2-2; CDR3: CASSFGQGLSGELFF
V: TRBV18; length: 15; J: TRBJ2-1; CDR3: CASSLFQVGDNEQFF
V: TRBV19; length: 15; J: TRBJ2-7; CDR3: CASSIARTGGYEQYF
V: TRBV10-3; length: 14; J: TRBJ2-2; CDR3: CAIRGQSVAGELFF
V: TRBV5-4; length: 17; J: TRBJ1-5; CDR3: CASSLAGTAYSNQPQHF
V: TRBV19; length: 12; J: TRBJ1-2; CDR3: CASSRTRGGYTF
V: TRBV11-1; length: 14; J: TRBJ2-7; CDR3: CASSLVQGGGEQYF
V: TRBV19; length: 13; J: TRBJ2-3; CDR3: CASSRSHTDTQYF
V: TRBV6-5; length: 14; J: TRBJ1-2; CDR3: CASSYDTGGGGYTF
V: TRBV11-3; length: 13; J: TRBJ2-2; CDR3: CASSLPITGELFF
V: TRBV5-1; length: 15; J: TRBJ2-7; CDR3: CASSSGTSVRYEQYF
V: TRBV29-1; length: 14; J: TRBJ2-2; CDR3: CSALGGRNTGELFF
V: TRBV5-6; length: 15; J: TRBJ1-1; CDR3: CASSLPNRGGTEAFF
V: TRBV5-1; length: 13; J: TRBJ2-7; CDR3: CASSVTSFSEQYF
V: TRBV7-2; length: 15; J: TRBJ2-7; CDR3: CASSLDLARTYEQYF
V: TRBV10-1; length: 12; J: TRBJ2-1; CDR3: CASSQGTFEQFF
V: TRBV2; length: 13; J: TRBJ2-3; CDR3: CASIQLGPDTQYF
V: TRBV5-4; length: 14; J: TRBJ1-1; CDR3: CASSLAIPGTEAFF
V: TRBV9; length: 15; J: TRBJ2-2; CDR3: CASREDRGLVGELFF
V: TRBV28; length: 13; J: TRBJ1-2; CDR3: CASSLLLGDSYTF
V: TRBV29-1; length: 14; J: TRBJ1-2; CDR3: CSVDLGAAHYGYTF
V: TRBV29-1; length: 14; J: TRBJ2-1; CDR3: CSAIPVDSYNEQFF
V: TRBV7-9; length: 15; J: TRBJ2-3; CDR3: CASSLAGHETDTQYF
V: TRBV28; length: 12; J: TRBJ1-5; CDR3: CASTSQGQPQHF
V: TRBV18; length: 13; J: TRBJ1-1; CDR3: CASSPDGDTEAFF
V: TRBV6-5; length: 12; J: TRBJ1-1; CDR3: CASSYVGGYAFF
V: TRBV28; length: 15; J: TRBJ1-2; CDR3: CASSLTGAPYYGYTF
V: TRBV19; length: 14; J: TRBJ1-2; CDR3: CASSVDRGQDGYTF
V: TRBV5-1; length: 13; J: TRBJ2-5; CDR3: CASSTGYQETQYF
V: TRBV9; length: 14; J: TRBJ2-3; CDR3: CTSSPGGYTDTQYF
V: TRBV30; length: 17; J: TRBJ2-6; CDR3: CAWSVVPGKRGANVLTF
V: TRBV15; length: 15; J: TRBJ1-2; CDR3: CATSSGASSAYGYTF
V: TRBV19; length: 16; J: TRBJ2-5; CDR3: CASSASGRGGQETQYF
V: TRBV19; length: 17; J: TRBJ2-6; CDR3: CASEDRAGLAGANVLTF
V: TRBV10-3; length: 14; J: TRBJ1-2; CDR3: CAIRGQVGGYGYTF
V: TRBV25-1; length: 14; J: TRBJ2-7; CDR3: CASSGDIGAYEQYF
V: TRBV9; length: 14; J: TRBJ2-1; CDR3: CASSVSSLDNEQFF
V: TRBV19; length: 15; J: TRBJ1-4; CDR3: CASGILGSANEKLFF
V: TRBV11-2; length: 18; J: TRBJ1-6; CDR3: CASSLWRGRSSYNSPLHF